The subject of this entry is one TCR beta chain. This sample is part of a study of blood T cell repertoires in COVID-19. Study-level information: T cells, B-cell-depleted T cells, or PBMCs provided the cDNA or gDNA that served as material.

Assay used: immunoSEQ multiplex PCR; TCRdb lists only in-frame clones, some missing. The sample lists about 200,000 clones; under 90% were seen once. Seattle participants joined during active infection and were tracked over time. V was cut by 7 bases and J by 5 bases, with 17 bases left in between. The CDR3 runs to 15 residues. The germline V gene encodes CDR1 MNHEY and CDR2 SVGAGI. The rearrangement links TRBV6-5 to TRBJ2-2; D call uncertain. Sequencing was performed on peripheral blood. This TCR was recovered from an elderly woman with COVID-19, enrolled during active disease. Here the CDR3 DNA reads TGTGCCAGCACCCTAGGCCTACGAGTAACCGGGGAGCTGTTTTTT. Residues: CASTLGLRVTGELFF.